One sample yielded the 29 T cell receptor beta chains listed below, sequenced in a study of CD8+ T cells in alopecia areata. Extracted RNA was reverse transcribed, and the resulting cDNA served as sequencing template. Some clones are missing from TCRdb's copy, which holds only in-frame ones; the method was immunoSEQ multiplex PCR. This table has more than 95,000 clones, 50% to 75% appearing once. The treatment: oral pan-JAK inhibitor, 5-10 mg twice daily. The material sequenced was CD8+ T cells sorted from blood, taken at week 4, from a patient treated with tofacitinib. These receptor sequences come from a human donor with alopecia areata.

The rearrangement links TRBV5-6 to TRBJ1-2; D might be TRBD1 (6 bases). The CDR3 is made up of 16 amino acids. Germline V gene data show CDR1 as SGHDT and CDR2 as YYEEEE. V lost 4 bases and J 0 bases, leaving 16 bases between the germline ends. The CDR3 region is CASSLDRHRANYGYTF. The DNA of the CDR3 is TGTGCCAGCAGCCTGGACAGACATAGGGCTAACTATGGCTACACCTTC.

J is TRBJ2-3 and V is TRBV11-2; the D call may be TRBD1 or TRBD2 (5 bases each). CDR3 size: 14 residues. Looked up from germline, CDR1 is SGHAT and CDR2 is FQNNGV. V gave up 3 bases and J gave up 4 bases, with 11 bases separating them. CDR3 coding DNA: TGTGCCAGCAGCTTCGAGGTGGGGGCAGATACGCAGTATTTT. Amino acids: CASSFEVGADTQYF.

This rearrangement joins TRBV2 to TRBJ1-2, with 9 bases fitting TRBD1. Germline V gene lookup returns CDR1 SNHLY and CDR2 FYNNEI. This CDR3 spans 12 amino acids. The ends lost 9 bases at V and 4 bases at J; junction bases unmatched: 3. The CDR3 here is CASRDRVYGYTF. The CDR3 DNA sequence: TGTGCCAGTCGGGACAGGGTCTATGGCTACACCTTC.

The V gene is TRBV7-2, the J gene TRBJ2-7; a weak D match, TRBD2 (6 bases). Germline-derived CDR1 and CDR2 are SGHTA and FQGNSA. The CDR3 runs to 11 residues. The V and J ends lost 4 bases and 12 bases respectively, with 13 bases between them. The DNA for the CDR3 is TGTGCCAGCAGCTGGGGGGAAGGACTGTACTTC. This encodes CASSWGEGLYF.

The chain employs TRBV4-3 and TRBJ2-1; TRBD1 matches at 8 bases. J was trimmed by 8 bases and V by 4 bases; bases with no gene match: 10. The CDR3 is 15 amino acids. Germline V gene sequence: CDR1 LGHNA, CDR2 YSLEER. The CDR3 spells CASSRGQERVDEQFF. The CDR3 region has the DNA TGCGCCAGCAGCCGGGGACAGGAGAGAGTCGATGAGCAGTTCTTC.

The chain recombines TRBV11-2 with TRBJ2-1, with no clear D. CDR3 size: 15 residues. Germline lookup yields CDR1 SGHAT and CDR2 FQNNGV. Trimming removed 4 bases from V and 2 bases from J, with 12 bases in between. CDR3 in amino acids: CASSSNLDTYNEQFF. The CDR3 DNA follows: TGTGCCAGCAGCTCCAACCTTGACACCTACAATGAGCAGTTCTTC.

This chain joins TRBV11-3 and TRBJ1-6, with 7 bases aligning to TRBD1. CDR3 length equals 16 residues. Germline V gives CDR1 SGHNT, CDR2 YENEEA. The J segment lost 5 bases and the V segment lost 2 bases, leaving 6 bases of the junction unmatched. The CDR3 protein is CASSLIIGQDNSPLHF. Written as DNA, the CDR3 is TGTGCCAGCAGCTTAATAATCGGACAGGATAATTCACCCCTCCACTTT.

The J gene is TRBJ1-1, the V gene TRBV30, with 10 bases that match TRBD1. This CDR3 spans 15 amino acids. The ends lost 0 bases at V and 3 bases at J; junction bases unmatched: 4. CDR1 and CDR2 (germline): GTSNPN, SVGIG (reference sequence). Here the CDR3 reads CAWSVDRGLDTEAFF. The DNA of the CDR3 is TGTGCCTGGAGTGTAGACAGGGGGCTGGACACTGAAGCTTTCTTT. The complete variable domain, with remaining parts taken from reference TRBV30 and TRBJ1-1, reads SQTIHQWPATLVQPVGSPLSLECTVEGTSNPNLYWYRQAAGRGLQLLFYSVGIGQISSEVPQNLSASRPQDRQFILSSKKLLLSDSGFYLCAWSVDRGLDTEAFFGQGTRLTVV.

This chain joins TRBV4-1 and TRBJ2-7, with a tentative D call TRBD1 (6 bases). Looked up from germline, CDR1 is MGHRA and CDR2 is YSYEKL. V dropped 1 base and J dropped 0 bases, with 16 bases sitting between them. This CDR3 has 17 amino acids. CDR3: CASSQVTGPWSSYEQYF. CDR3 nucleotides: TGCGCCAGCAGCCAAGTTACAGGGCCGTGGAGCTCCTACGAGCAGTACTTC.

This chain uses TRBV13 with TRBJ1-4; D gene unclear. The CDR3 contains 11 residues. Germline V gene data show CDR1 as PRHDT and CDR2 as FYEKMQ (reference sequence). V was cut by 8 bases and J by 6 bases, with 7 bases left in between. In DNA, the CDR3 is TGTGCCAGCGGGGATGATGAAAAACTGTTTTTT. Translating gives CASGDDEKLFF.

The rearrangement joins TRBV10-3 to TRBJ2-7; either TRBD1 or TRBD2 may fit D (6 bases each). The CDR3 extends over 13 amino acids. Between the trimmed V and J ends, which lost 4 bases and 0 bases, there was a span of 7 bases. From germline, CDR1 is ENHRY and CDR2 SYGVKD. The CDR3 DNA is TGTGCCATCAGTGCGGGGGCCTCCTACGAGCAGTACTTC. It codes for CAISAGASYEQYF.

The chain recombines TRBV4-1 with TRBJ2-1, with unresolved D. The germline V gene has CDR1 MGHRA and CDR2 YSYEKL. The V gene lost 5 bases and the J gene lost 9 bases, with 14 bases spanning the gap. The CDR3 has 13 residues. The CDR3 is CASSYDNRAEQFF. CDR3 bases: TGCGCCAGCAGCTACGACAATAGGGCTGAGCAGTTCTTC.

This clone was seen only a few times. This CDR3 is also generated by other DNA sequences in the sample. The chain is built from TRBV30 and TRBJ1-1; the D is unclear. The CDR3 sequence is 13 residues long. Trimming removed 0 bases from V and 1 base from J, with 6 bases in between. Germline V gene lookup returns CDR1 GTSNPN and CDR2 SVGIG (reference sequence). In DNA, the CDR3 is TGTGCCTGGAGTGTGCAAGGGAACACTGAAGCTTTCTTT. Translating it yields CAWSVQGNTEAFF. The entire variable domain, with the rest obtained from reference TRBV30 and TRBJ1-1, is as follows: SQTIHQWPATLVQPVGSPLSLECTVEGTSNPNLYWYRQAAGRGLQLLFYSVGIGQISSEVPQNLSASRPQDRQFILSSKKLLLSDSGFYLCAWSVQGNTEAFFGQGTRLTVV.

This clone was picked up a small number of times. The V gene is TRBV4-1, the J gene TRBJ1-1, with D uncertain. Trimming took off 2 bases at V and 3 bases at J, with 10 bases between the two ends. The germline V gene encodes CDR1 MGHRA and CDR2 YSYEKL. The CDR3 is made up of 14 amino acids. The CDR3: CASSQPSTDTEAFF. CDR3 in DNA: TGCGCCAGCAGCCAACCTTCAACAGACACTGAAGCTTTCTTT.

The CDR3 sequence is CAWSTVTDTQYF. The CDR3 coding sequence is TGTGCCTGGAGTACAGTCACAGATACGCAGTATTTT. V usage is TRBV30 and J usage is TRBJ2-3; no definite D call. The CDR3 contains 12 residues. The germline V and J ends were trimmed by 2 bases and 2 bases, with 5 bases remaining between them. The germline V gene encodes CDR1 GTSNPN and CDR2 SVGIG (reference sequence).

The chain recombines TRBV2 with TRBJ1-5; D not certain. Germline CDR1 and CDR2: SNHLY and FYNNEI. The CDR3 contains 12 residues. V lost 2 bases to trimming and J lost 7 bases, with 6 bases between them. The CDR3 sequence: CASSEFGQPQHF. CDR3 nucleotides: TGTGCCAGCAGTGAATTCGGACAGCCCCAGCATTTT.

This clone was counted once. The rearrangement joins TRBV29-1 to TRBJ1-4; D is unresolved. V was cut by 0 bases and J by 4 bases, with 12 bases left in between. Germline-derived CDR1 and CDR2 are SQVTM and ANQGSEA. The CDR3 sequence is 15 residues long. The CDR3 loop reads CSVEDQEAVNEKLFF. The CDR3 DNA sequence: TGCAGCGTTGAAGATCAGGAGGCTGTTAATGAAAAACTGTTTTTT.

This clone occurred a few times. The V and J genes are TRBV27 and TRBJ2-3, with a tentative D call TRBD2 (6 bases). This CDR3 region has 16 residues. Germline CDR1 reads MNHEY; CDR2 reads SMNVEV (reference sequence). V was pared by 6 bases and J by 2 bases, with 18 bases between. In DNA, the CDR3 is TGTGCCAGCAGCCCCGAGGACTATCAGTACACAGATACGCAGTATTTT. The encoded protein is CASSPEDYQYTDTQYF.

This rearrangement joins TRBV20-1 to TRBJ2-2; no definite D call. The CDR3 is 10 amino acids. V lost 3 bases and J lost 6, with 2 bases in between. Germline V CDR1 and CDR2: DFQATT, SNEGSKA (reference sequence). DNA of the CDR3: TGCAGTGCTAGGGCCGGGGAGCTGTTTTTT. Translating it yields CSARAGELFF.

This chain connects TRBV6-5 to TRBJ2-3, with TRBD1 matching 9 bases. Germline lookup yields CDR1 MNHEY and CDR2 SVGAGI. V shed 5 bases, J shed 4 bases, and the junction held 7 bases outside the gene matches. The CDR3 has 15 residues. In nucleotides, the CDR3 is TGTGCCAGCAGTGGGGACAGGGAAAGTCCAGATACGCAGTATTTT. It is translated as CASSGDRESPDTQYF.

The rearrangement joins TRBV4-1 to TRBJ2-5, with TRBD1 matching over 9 bases. This CDR3 region has 15 residues. Trimming at V came to 0 bases and at J to 7 bases, leaving 6 bases not matched to a gene. Germline V gene sequence: CDR1 MGHRA, CDR2 YSYEKL. The CDR3 coding sequence is TGCGCCAGCAGCCAAGAGGAGGACAGGGGATGGACCCAGTACTTC. Residues: CASSQEEDRGWTQYF.

This clone was counted a few times. J is TRBJ2-5 and V is TRBV6-1; D possibly uses TRBD1 or TRBD2 (5 bases each). The V and J ends lost 6 bases and 3 bases respectively, with 8 bases between them. The CDR3 totals 12 residues. Germline CDR1 is MNHNS and CDR2 is SASEGT. The CDR3 loop is CASRRGEETQYF. CDR3 nucleotide sequence: TGTGCCAGCAGGAGAGGGGAAGAGACCCAGTACTTC.

This rearrangement joins TRBV5-4 to TRBJ2-3; no reliable D call. Germline CDR1 is SGHNT and CDR2 is YYREEE (reference sequence). V lost 4 bases and J lost 4, with 10 bases in between. CDR3 length equals 13 residues. This CDR3 is CASSPPLPDTQYF. The CDR3 region has the DNA TGTGCCAGCAGCCCGCCACTCCCAGATACGCAGTATTTT.

V and J are TRBV7-9 and TRBJ1-1; no reliable D call. The CDR3 loop spans 15 amino acids. Deletions cut 1 base from V and 2 bases from J, with 11 bases between. Germline-derived CDR1 and CDR2 are SEHNR and FQNEAQ (reference sequence). The CDR3 bases are TGTGCCAGCAGCTTAGAAGGAGACGGCAACACTGAAGCTTTCTTT. This encodes CASSLEGDGNTEAFF. Using reference TRBV7-9 and TRBJ1-1 for the parts outside the CDR3, the full variable domain is DTGVSQNPRHKITKRGQNVTFRCDPISEHNRLYWYRQTLGQGPEFLTYFQNEAQLEKSRLLSDRFSAERPKGSFSTLEIQRTEQGDSAMYLCASSLEGDGNTEAFFGQGTRLTVV.

This clone was recorded a few times. This chain connects TRBV7-2 to TRBJ2-5; no firm D call. Germline loops: CDR1 SGHTA, CDR2 FQGNSA. This CDR3 spans 13 amino acids. V was cut by 3 bases and J by 0 bases, with 5 bases left in between. CDR3 DNA: TGTGCCAGCAGCTTTGTCGACCAAGAGACCCAGTACTTC. Its protein is CASSFVDQETQYF.

A few counts support this clone. V is TRBV29-1 and J is TRBJ2-1; TRBD2 matches 10 bases. This CDR3 is built from 14 residues. V shed 2 bases, J shed 6 bases, and the junction held 4 bases outside the gene matches. Germline loops: CDR1 SQVTM, CDR2 ANQGSEA. The DNA of the CDR3 is TGCAGCGTTGAACTAGCGGGGGAGGGCAATGAGCAGTTCTTC. It yields the protein CSVELAGEGNEQFF.

This clone was observed a handful of times. At one of its ends the junction is not consistent with the germline gene, which may arise from a read error. The CDR3, as DNA: TGCGCCAGCAGCCACCAAGCATCCACCGAGGGAGGAAACGGCTACACCTTC. Its translation: CASSHQASTEGGNGYTF. The rearrangement links TRBV5-4 to TRBJ1-2; D unresolved. The CDR3 is 17 residues long. Looked up from germline, CDR1 is SGHNT and CDR2 is YYREEE (reference sequence).

The chain employs TRBV29-1 and TRBJ2-3, with 8 nucleotides matching TRBD2. V was clipped by 0 bases and J by 0 bases; unmatched bases: 2. Germline lookup yields CDR1 SQVTM and CDR2 ANQGSEA. The CDR3 has 15 amino acids. The CDR3 sequence is CSVEERGVSTDTQYF. In DNA, the CDR3 is TGCAGCGTTGAAGAGCGGGGGGTGAGCACAGATACGCAGTATTTT.

This clone has only one observation. This chain joins TRBV6-5 and TRBJ2-5; 7 bases are shared with TRBD2. V shed 6 bases and J 6 bases; nucleotides not matched to a gene: 13. Germline CDR1 MNHEY, CDR2 SVGAGI. This CDR3 has 15 amino acids. The CDR3 sequence is CASSPPGGGGQTQYF. The DNA for the CDR3 is TGTGCCAGCAGCCCTCCCGGCGGGGGTGGGCAGACCCAGTACTTC.